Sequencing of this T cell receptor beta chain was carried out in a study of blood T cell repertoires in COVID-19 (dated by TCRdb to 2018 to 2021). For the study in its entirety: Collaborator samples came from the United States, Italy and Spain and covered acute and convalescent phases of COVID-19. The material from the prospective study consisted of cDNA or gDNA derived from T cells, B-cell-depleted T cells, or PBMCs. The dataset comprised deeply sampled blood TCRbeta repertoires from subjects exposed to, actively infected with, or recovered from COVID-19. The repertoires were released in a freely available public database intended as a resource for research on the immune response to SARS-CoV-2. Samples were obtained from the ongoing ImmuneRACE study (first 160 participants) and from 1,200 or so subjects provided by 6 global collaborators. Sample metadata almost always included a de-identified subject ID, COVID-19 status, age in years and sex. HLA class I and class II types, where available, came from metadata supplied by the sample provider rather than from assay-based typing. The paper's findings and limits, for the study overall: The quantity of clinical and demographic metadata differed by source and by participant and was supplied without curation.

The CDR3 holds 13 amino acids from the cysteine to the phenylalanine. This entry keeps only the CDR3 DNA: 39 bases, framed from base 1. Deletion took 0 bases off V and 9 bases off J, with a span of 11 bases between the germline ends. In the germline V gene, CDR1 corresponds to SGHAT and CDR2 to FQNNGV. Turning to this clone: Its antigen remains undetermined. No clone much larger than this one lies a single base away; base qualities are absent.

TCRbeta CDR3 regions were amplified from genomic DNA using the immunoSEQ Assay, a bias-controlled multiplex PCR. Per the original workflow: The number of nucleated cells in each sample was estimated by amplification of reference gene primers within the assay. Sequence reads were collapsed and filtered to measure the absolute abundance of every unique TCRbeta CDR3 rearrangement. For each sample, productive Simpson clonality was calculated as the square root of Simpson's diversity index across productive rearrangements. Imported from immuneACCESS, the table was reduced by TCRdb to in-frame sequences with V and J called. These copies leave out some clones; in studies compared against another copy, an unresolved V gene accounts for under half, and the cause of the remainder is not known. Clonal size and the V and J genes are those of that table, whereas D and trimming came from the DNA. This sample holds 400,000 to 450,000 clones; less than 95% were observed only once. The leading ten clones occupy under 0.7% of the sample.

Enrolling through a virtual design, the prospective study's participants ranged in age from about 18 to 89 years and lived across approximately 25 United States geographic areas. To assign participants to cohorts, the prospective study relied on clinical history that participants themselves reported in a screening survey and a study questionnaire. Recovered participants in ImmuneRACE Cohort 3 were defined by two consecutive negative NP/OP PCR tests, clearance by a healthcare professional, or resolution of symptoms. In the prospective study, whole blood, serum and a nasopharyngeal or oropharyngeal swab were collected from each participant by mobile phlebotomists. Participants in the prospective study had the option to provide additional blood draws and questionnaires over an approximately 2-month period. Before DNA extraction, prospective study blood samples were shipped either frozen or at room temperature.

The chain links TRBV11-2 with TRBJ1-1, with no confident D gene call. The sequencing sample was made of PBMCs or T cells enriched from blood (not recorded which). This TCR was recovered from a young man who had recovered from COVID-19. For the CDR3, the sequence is CASSLDLGVQAFF. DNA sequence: TGTGCCAGCAGCTTAGACCTGGGAGTTCAAGCTTTCTTT.